This TCR beta chain was found in a study of molecular identifiers for immune sequencing clone quantification. Study-level findings and limits: In naive cells, under 1% of molecules belonged to clones above 20 RNA copies, against over 97% in effector cells.

TCR libraries were built in bulk with a published protocol and specific TCR primers. Each CDR3 protein is one row after TCRdb ran MiXCR on the PCR reads. The profile shows around 470,000 distinct CDR3 sequences, around 21% of them singletons. With respect to this clonotype: Its antigen is still unknown. This CDR3 fails to terminate in the conserved phenylalanine or tryptophan, so it likely reflects a read error.

Per the germline V gene, CDR1 is LGHDT and CDR2 is YNNKEL (reference sequence). Trimming stripped 4 bases from V and 5 bases from J, with 6 bases between. This CDR3 region has 11 residues. The sequence derives from a human donor in good health. Some libraries in this study had Jurkat cell RNA spiked in. Material: naive CD8+ T cells from blood, with Jurkat cell RNA spiked in. Subset described: FACS-sorted CD8+CD4-CCR7+CD45RA+ naive T cells. The genes are TRBV3-1 and TRBJ2-7; D is undetermined. CDR3 in DNA: TGTGCCAGCAGCCTCGCTAACGAGCAGTACCTC. Its protein is CASSLANEQYL.